Listed below are T cell receptor beta chains from one sample, sequenced in a study of metastatic and nonmetastatic thyroid tumors. With MiXCR, TCRdb called clones anew from the PCR reads. The table records around 14,000 clones, roughly a quarter of them present only once. Sequencing was carried out using tumor tissue. These receptors came from a female donor with papillary thyroid cancer or a benign thyroid nodule (not recorded which). Some clones in this sample may be carry-over from other donors' samples. Each CDR3 is given with its conserved first and last residue. The order of the fields is clone size, D gene, V gene, J gene, CDR3 length, CDR3 DNA, CDR3 protein. D genes are given only for firm matches. Size is stated for part of the rows, as once, few or many counts, or as a class when the clone is expanded.

abundance: medium-sized
d_gene: .
v_gene: TRBV19
j_gene: TRBJ2-7
len: 15
CDR3nt: TGTGCCAGTAGTCGACAGGGTGGAGGGTCCTACGAGCAGTACTTC
CDR3aa: CASSRQGGGSYEQYF

abundance: few
d_gene: TRBD1
v_gene: TRBV24-1
j_gene: TRBJ1-2
len: 15
CDR3nt: TGTGCCACCAGTGATTCCCCGGACAGGTCTGCTGGCTACACCTTC
CDR3aa: CATSDSPDRSAGYTF

abundance: many
d_gene: TRBD2
v_gene: TRBV6-1
j_gene: TRBJ2-1
len: 14
CDR3nt: TGTGCCAGCTGGGGGGGTAACTCCTACAATGAGCAGTTCTTC
CDR3aa: CASWGGNSYNEQFF

abundance: medium-sized
d_gene: TRBD1
v_gene: TRBV27
j_gene: TRBJ1-1
len: 13
CDR3nt: TGTGCCAGCAGTATCGGGACAGGGATTGAAGCTTTCTTT
CDR3aa: CASSIGTGIEAFF

abundance: few
d_gene: .
v_gene: TRBV2
j_gene: TRBJ2-7
len: 11
CDR3nt: TGTGCCAGCAGTTACTACCACGAGCAGTACTTC
CDR3aa: CASSYYHEQYF

abundance: medium-sized
d_gene: TRBD1
v_gene: TRBV7-9
j_gene: TRBJ1-1
len: 13
CDR3nt: TGTGCCAGCAGCTTGGGACAGGGCTCTGAAGCTTTCTTT
CDR3aa: CASSLGQGSEAFF

abundance: many
d_gene: .
v_gene: TRBV6-1
j_gene: TRBJ1-4
len: 14
CDR3nt: TGTGCCAGCAGTGTCGAGCCGGGTAATGAAAAACTGTTTTTT
CDR3aa: CASSVEPGNEKLFF

abundance: .
d_gene: .
v_gene: TRBV2
j_gene: TRBJ2-7
len: 13
CDR3nt: TGTGCCAGCAGTGGGGACACCTACTACGAGCAGTACTTC
CDR3aa: CASSGDTYYEQYF

abundance: few
d_gene: TRBD1
v_gene: TRBV20-1
j_gene: TRBJ1-3
len: 13
CDR3nt: TGCAGTGCTGACCAGGGGGGCGGAAACACCATATATTTT
CDR3aa: CSADQGGGNTIYF

abundance: few
d_gene: TRBD1
v_gene: TRBV6-2/TRBV6-3
j_gene: TRBJ2-7
len: 16
CDR3nt: TGTGCCAGCAGTTACGCGGTCCGGACAGGGGGCTACGAGCAGTACTTC
CDR3aa: CASSYAVRTGGYEQYF

abundance: medium-sized
d_gene: .
v_gene: TRBV28
j_gene: TRBJ2-7
len: 16
CDR3nt: TGTGCCAGCAGTAACCCCGGGCTAGGGGGTGGGTACGAGCAGTACTTC
CDR3aa: CASSNPGLGGGYEQYF

abundance: many
d_gene: .
v_gene: TRBV3-1
j_gene: TRBJ1-3
len: 19
CDR3nt: TGTGCCAGCAGCCCCCGAGGGAGAGCCGAACTTAGCTCTGGAAACACCACATATTTT
CDR3aa: CASSPRGRAELSSGNTTYF

abundance: medium-sized
d_gene: .
v_gene: TRBV11-2
j_gene: TRBJ2-7
len: 14
CDR3nt: TGTGCCAGCAGCTTAGTGAGCGAGAGGTACGAGCAGTACTTC
CDR3aa: CASSLVSERYEQYF

abundance: many
d_gene: .
v_gene: TRBV2
j_gene: TRBJ2-1
len: 12
CDR3nt: TGTGCCAGCGGGGATGGCCACAATGAGCAGTTCTTC
CDR3aa: CASGDGHNEQFF

abundance: .
d_gene: .
v_gene: TRBV6-4
j_gene: TRBJ2-2
len: 14
CDR3nt: TGTGTCAGCAGAAGGACGGGGGACACTTTGGAGCTGCTTTTT
CDR3aa: CVSRRTGDTLELLF

abundance: .
d_gene: .
v_gene: TRBV20-1
j_gene: TRBJ1-1
len: 16
CDR3nt: TGCAGTGCTAGCGACCCTGGGGGGCGAGGAAACACTGAAGCTTTCTTT
CDR3aa: CSASDPGGRGNTEAFF

abundance: few
d_gene: .
v_gene: TRBV19
j_gene: TRBJ1-5
len: 14
CDR3nt: TGTGCCAGCCAAGCCGGGACACCCAATCAGCCCCAGCATTTT
CDR3aa: CASQAGTPNQPQHF

abundance: .
d_gene: .
v_gene: TRBV11-2
j_gene: TRBJ2-7
len: 16
CDR3nt: TGTGCCAGCAGCTTGGGTGTGGGACAAGGGCTCAGCGAGCAGTACTTC
CDR3aa: CASSLGVGQGLSEQYF

abundance: many
d_gene: .
v_gene: TRBV18
j_gene: TRBJ2-3
len: 13
CDR3nt: TGTGCCAGCTCAACACGGCACACAGATACGCAGTATTTT
CDR3aa: CASSTRHTDTQYF

abundance: medium-sized
d_gene: .
v_gene: TRBV28
j_gene: TRBJ1-5
len: 14
CDR3nt: TGTGCCAGCAGACCTCCTGCGCGCAATCAGCCCCAGCATTTT
CDR3aa: CASRPPARNQPQHF

abundance: few
d_gene: TRBD2
v_gene: TRBV27
j_gene: TRBJ2-3
len: 14
CDR3nt: TGTGCCAGCAGTTTCTCTAGCGGGATTGGTACGCAGTATTTT
CDR3aa: CASSFSSGIGTQYF

abundance: few
d_gene: TRBD1
v_gene: TRBV10-3
j_gene: TRBJ2-7
len: 17
CDR3nt: TGTGCCATCAGTGAGCCGGGACAGGGGGCCCTCTCCTACGAGCAGTACTTC
CDR3aa: CAISEPGQGALSYEQYF

abundance: medium-sized
d_gene: TRBD1
v_gene: TRBV6-5
j_gene: TRBJ1-6
len: 17
CDR3nt: TGTGCCAGCAGTTACTCGTACTCCGGGACAGGGGTTTCACCCCTCCACTTT
CDR3aa: CASSYSYSGTGVSPLHF

abundance: few
d_gene: .
v_gene: TRBV10-3
j_gene: TRBJ2-7
len: 12
CDR3nt: TGTGTCATCAGAGCGGAAGGTCACGATCAGTACTTC
CDR3aa: CVIRAEGHDQYF

abundance: many
d_gene: TRBD2
v_gene: TRBV29-1
j_gene: TRBJ2-2
len: 14
CDR3nt: TGCAGCGTTGGGACTAGCGGGAGCACCGGGGAGCTGTTTTTT
CDR3aa: CSVGTSGSTGELFF

abundance: .
d_gene: TRBD1
v_gene: TRBV28
j_gene: TRBJ1-5
len: 15
CDR3nt: TGTGCCAGCAGTTCAGGGACAGTGGATAGTCAGCCCCAGCATTTT
CDR3aa: CASSSGTVDSQPQHF

abundance: .
d_gene: TRBD2
v_gene: TRBV20-1
j_gene: TRBJ2-7
len: 15
CDR3nt: TGCAGTGCTAGAAGGTCTAGCGGGAGCCCCTACGAGCAGTACTTC
CDR3aa: CSARRSSGSPYEQYF

abundance: medium-sized
d_gene: .
v_gene: TRBV6-1
j_gene: TRBJ1-1
len: 12
CDR3nt: TGTGCCAGCAGTCAGGGGAACACTGAAGCTTTCTTT
CDR3aa: CASSQGNTEAFF

abundance: .
d_gene: TRBD1
v_gene: TRBV11-2
j_gene: TRBJ1-2
len: 16
CDR3nt: TGTGCCAGCAGCTCAAACCGACAGGGGTCTGCCTATGGCTACACCTTC
CDR3aa: CASSSNRQGSAYGYTF

abundance: medium-sized
d_gene: .
v_gene: TRBV20-1
j_gene: TRBJ2-1
len: 13
CDR3nt: TGCAGTGCTAGATCCGGACCCCAGCATGAGCAGTTCTTC
CDR3aa: CSARSGPQHEQFF

abundance: .
d_gene: TRBD1
v_gene: TRBV20-1
j_gene: TRBJ1-2
len: 14
CDR3nt: TGCAGTGTCGCGGACAGGGGGCGTATCTATGGCTACACCTTC
CDR3aa: CSVADRGRIYGYTF

abundance: few
d_gene: TRBD2
v_gene: TRBV7-2
j_gene: TRBJ2-5
len: 16
CDR3nt: TGTGCCAGCAGCCCGGGGACTAGCGGGAGGTTAGAGACCCAGTACTTC
CDR3aa: CASSPGTSGRLETQYF

abundance: .
d_gene: .
v_gene: TRBV30
j_gene: TRBJ2-7
len: 13
CDR3nt: TGTGCCTGGAGTGTAGCAGAGGGTTACGAGCAGTACTTC
CDR3aa: CAWSVAEGYEQYF

abundance: many
d_gene: TRBD1
v_gene: TRBV28
j_gene: TRBJ1-5
len: 15
CDR3nt: TGTGCCAGCAGTTTAGGACAGGGGAGCAATCAGCCCCAGCATTTT
CDR3aa: CASSLGQGSNQPQHF

abundance: many
d_gene: TRBD1
v_gene: TRBV19
j_gene: TRBJ2-1
len: 14
CDR3nt: TGTGCCAGTAGTACAGGGGGACCCTACAATGAGCAGTTCTTC
CDR3aa: CASSTGGPYNEQFF

abundance: few
d_gene: TRBD2
v_gene: TRBV6-1
j_gene: TRBJ2-1
len: 14
CDR3nt: TGTGCCAGCAGCGTAGCGGGAGAGGGCAATGAGCAGTTCTTC
CDR3aa: CASSVAGEGNEQFF

abundance: .
d_gene: TRBD2
v_gene: TRBV28
j_gene: TRBJ2-4
len: 13
CDR3nt: TGTGCCAGCAGTTTGGGGCGGGAGAACATTCAGTACTTC
CDR3aa: CASSLGRENIQYF

abundance: medium-sized
d_gene: .
v_gene: TRBV11-3
j_gene: TRBJ1-4
len: 12
CDR3nt: TGTGCCAGCAGCCTCGAGGGGGAAAAACTGTTTTTT
CDR3aa: CASSLEGEKLFF

abundance: few
d_gene: TRBD2
v_gene: TRBV28
j_gene: TRBJ2-2
len: 16
CDR3nt: TGTGCCAGCAGTCACGGACTAGCGGGGAACACCGGGGAGCTGTTTTTT
CDR3aa: CASSHGLAGNTGELFF

abundance: few
d_gene: TRBD1
v_gene: TRBV6-1
j_gene: TRBJ2-7
len: 15
CDR3nt: TGTGCCAGCTCCCTGACCGGGACAGGGGACCACGAGCAGTACTTC
CDR3aa: CASSLTGTGDHEQYF

abundance: .
d_gene: TRBD1
v_gene: TRBV11-3
j_gene: TRBJ2-4
len: 16
CDR3nt: TGTGCCAGCAGCCCCGGACAGGGACTAGCCAAAAACATTCAGTACTTC
CDR3aa: CASSPGQGLAKNIQYF

abundance: .
d_gene: .
v_gene: TRBV3-1
j_gene: TRBJ2-5
len: 15
CDR3nt: TGTGCCAGCAGCCAAGAAGGTAGGGGCCGAGAGACCCAGTACTTC
CDR3aa: CASSQEGRGRETQYF

abundance: .
d_gene: .
v_gene: TRBV19
j_gene: TRBJ2-7
len: 12
CDR3nt: TGTGCCAGTAGTGGGGATGGAGCGGAGCAGTACTTC
CDR3aa: CASSGDGAEQYF

abundance: few
d_gene: .
v_gene: TRBV27
j_gene: TRBJ2-3
len: 18
CDR3nt: TGTGCCAGCATTTTAAAACCCCCTGGGGTGGTGGGCACAGATACGCAGTATTTT
CDR3aa: CASILKPPGVVGTDTQYF

abundance: .
d_gene: .
v_gene: TRBV11-2
j_gene: TRBJ2-1
len: 21
CDR3nt: TGTGCCAGCAGCTTAGAGACCACCCGGGACTTCCGCCTGAGCTCCTACAATGAGCAGTTCTTC
CDR3aa: CASSLETTRDFRLSSYNEQFF

abundance: many
d_gene: .
v_gene: TRBV27
j_gene: TRBJ2-2
len: 16
CDR3nt: TGTGCCAGCAGTTCCCCGGCAGGGGTTGGGGCCGGGGAGCTGTTTTTT
CDR3aa: CASSSPAGVGAGELFF

abundance: once
d_gene: .
v_gene: TRBV7-3
j_gene: TRBJ2-7
len: 13
CDR3nt: TGTGCCAGCAGCTTAACGCACGGCTACGAGCAGTACTTC
CDR3aa: CASSLTHGYEQYF

abundance: few
d_gene: .
v_gene: TRBV18
j_gene: TRBJ1-1
len: 14
CDR3nt: TGTGCCAGCTCACCCGGACAGAGGGGCACTGAAGCTTTCTTT
CDR3aa: CASSPGQRGTEAFF

abundance: medium-sized
d_gene: TRBD2
v_gene: TRBV20-1
j_gene: TRBJ2-1
len: 16
CDR3nt: TGCAGTGCTGGAACCGGGACTAGCGGGAGCCCCAATGAGCAGTTCTTC
CDR3aa: CSAGTGTSGSPNEQFF

abundance: .
d_gene: .
v_gene: TRBV6-1
j_gene: TRBJ1-1
len: 13
CDR3nt: TGTGCCAGCCAGAGCACTGGGAACACTGAAGCTTTCTTT
CDR3aa: CASQSTGNTEAFF

abundance: .
d_gene: TRBD2
v_gene: TRBV11-2
j_gene: TRBJ2-1
len: 17
CDR3nt: TGTGCCAGCAGCTTAGATCGTCTAGCGGGAACCTACAATGAGCAGTTCTTC
CDR3aa: CASSLDRLAGTYNEQFF

abundance: medium-sized
d_gene: .
v_gene: TRBV6-4
j_gene: TRBJ2-2
len: 16
CDR3nt: TGTGCCAGCAGTCCTTTGGGAGTAGTTTCAACCGGGGAGCTGTTTTTT
CDR3aa: CASSPLGVVSTGELFF

abundance: many
d_gene: .
v_gene: TRBV28
j_gene: TRBJ1-1
len: 13
CDR3nt: TGTGCCAGCAGCGACAGACTGAACACTGAAGCTTTCTTT
CDR3aa: CASSDRLNTEAFF

abundance: few
d_gene: .
v_gene: TRBV6-1
j_gene: TRBJ2-2
len: 14
CDR3nt: TGTGCCAGCAGTACAGGCGCAGGGACCGGGGAGCTGTTTTTT
CDR3aa: CASSTGAGTGELFF

abundance: .
d_gene: TRBD1
v_gene: TRBV20-1
j_gene: TRBJ2-7
len: 14
CDR3nt: TGCAGTGCTAGGACCGACAGGGGGCTCCACGAGCAGTACTTC
CDR3aa: CSARTDRGLHEQYF

abundance: .
d_gene: .
v_gene: TRBV6-1
j_gene: TRBJ1-2
len: 12
CDR3nt: TGTGCCAGCAGTACAACAGGGTTTGGCTACACCTTC
CDR3aa: CASSTTGFGYTF

abundance: .
d_gene: TRBD2
v_gene: TRBV4-1
j_gene: TRBJ2-7
len: 15
CDR3nt: TGCGCCAGCAGCCAAGGGACGGGGGGTACCTACGAGCAGTACTTC
CDR3aa: CASSQGTGGTYEQYF

abundance: .
d_gene: .
v_gene: TRBV20-1
j_gene: TRBJ2-3
len: 13
CDR3nt: TGCAGTGCCAGCCACCCAACCACAGATACGCAGTATTTT
CDR3aa: CSASHPTTDTQYF

abundance: .
d_gene: TRBD2
v_gene: TRBV7-8
j_gene: TRBJ2-7
len: 18
CDR3nt: TGTGCCAGCAGCTTAGGTCCTGCGGGAGGGGTTGGCTCCTACGAGCAGTACTTC
CDR3aa: CASSLGPAGGVGSYEQYF